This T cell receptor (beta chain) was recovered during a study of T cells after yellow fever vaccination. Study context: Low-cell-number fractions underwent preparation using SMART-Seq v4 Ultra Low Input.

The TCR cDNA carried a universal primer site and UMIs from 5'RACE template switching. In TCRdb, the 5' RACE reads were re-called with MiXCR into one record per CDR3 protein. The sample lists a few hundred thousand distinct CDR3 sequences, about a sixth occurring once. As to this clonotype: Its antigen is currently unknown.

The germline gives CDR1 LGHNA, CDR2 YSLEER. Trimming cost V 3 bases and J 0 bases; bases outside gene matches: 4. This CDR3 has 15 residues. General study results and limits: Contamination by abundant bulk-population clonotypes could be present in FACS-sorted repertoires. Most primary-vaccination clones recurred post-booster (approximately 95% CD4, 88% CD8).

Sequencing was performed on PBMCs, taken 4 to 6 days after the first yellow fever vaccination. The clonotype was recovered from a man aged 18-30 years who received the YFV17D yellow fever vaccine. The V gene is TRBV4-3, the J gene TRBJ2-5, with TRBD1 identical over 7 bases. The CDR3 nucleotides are TGCGCCAGCAGCCAGGGACAGATGTACCAAGAGACCCAGTACTTC. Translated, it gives CASSQGQMYQETQYF.